This T cell receptor beta chain was profiled in a study of cytomegalovirus exposure and HLA in healthy donors. Study observations and caveats: The authors listed roughly 150 TCR beta chains as cytomegalovirus-associated. According to a subsequent analysis, TCR clusters from the first cohort were inclined to appear together in the roughly 120 validation repertoires.

A remark on this clone: Its antigen is still unknown.

TCRdb keeps only in-frame clones here, not all; method: immunoSEQ multiplex PCR. The repertoire holds 50,000 to 70,000 clones, with 85% to 95% as singletons. Trimming removed 8 bases from V and 6 bases from J; junction bases left unmatched: 4. This CDR3 region has 12 residues. CDR1 and CDR2 from the germline V gene are MNHEY and SMNVEV (reference sequence). The rearrangement joins TRBV27 to TRBJ1-2; 9 bases map to TRBD1. Sequenced sample: PBMCs. The source of this sequence is a woman aged 18-35 years in good health and CMV-seropositive. The CDR3 loop is CASAHRGHGYTF. Written as DNA, the CDR3 is TGTGCCAGCGCCCACAGGGGGCATGGCTACACCTTC.